Following are 26 T cell receptor beta chains from one sample sequenced in a study of cytomegalovirus exposure and HLA in healthy donors. The PCR employed 60 Vbeta primers together with 13 Jbeta primers. The table came from immunoSEQ multiplex PCR; TCRdb's copy has only in-frame clones and leaves some out. The table records over 150,000 clones, around 72% of them present only once. The sample comprised PBMCs. The receptors here all came from a woman between 50 and 59 years old in good health and CMV-seropositive.

This clone has just a few counts. The chain combines TRBV6-5 with TRBJ1-1; possible D gene TRBD1, 5 bases. The V and J ends lost 4 bases and 4 bases respectively, with 7 bases between them. CDR3 length: 12 amino acids. Germline lookup yields CDR1 MNHEY and CDR2 SVGAGI. DNA for the CDR3: TGTGCCAGCAGTTTCGGGGGCACTGAAGCTTTCTTT. Its translation: CASSFGGTEAFF.

The genes are TRBV6-6 and TRBJ2-1, with 11 bases identical to TRBD2. From germline, CDR1 is MNHNY and CDR2 SVGAGI (reference sequence). The CDR3 sequence is 16 residues long. V shed 6 bases and J 7 bases; nucleotides not matched to a gene: 11. The CDR3 DNA reads as TGTGCCAGCAGCCATATAGCGGGAGGGACGGGGAATGAGCAGTTCTTC. Its translation: CASSHIAGGTGNEQFF.

The genes are TRBV6-1 and TRBJ2-7; D not resolved. The CDR3 is 11 residues long. Trimming shortened V by 6 bases and J by 3 bases, and 6 bases separated the two germline ends. CDR1 and CDR2 from the germline V gene are MNHNS and SASEGT. The DNA of the CDR3 is TGTGCCAGCAGCCCCAGCTACGAGCAGTACTTC. This encodes CASSPSYEQYF.

This chain uses TRBV29-1 with TRBJ2-5; D might be TRBD1 (5 bases). Trimming pared 0 bases from V and 2 bases from J, leaving 10 bases between. This CDR3 has 14 amino acids. Germline-derived CDR1 and CDR2 are SQVTM and ANQGSEA. The CDR3 reads CSVEDRVKQETQYF. Here the CDR3 DNA reads TGCAGCGTTGAAGACAGGGTAAAACAAGAGACCCAGTACTTC.

The chain combines TRBV9 with TRBJ2-7; D possibly corresponds to TRBD2 (6 bases). V dropped 0 bases and J dropped 2 bases, with 12 bases sitting between them. Germline lookup yields CDR1 SGDLS and CDR2 YYNGEE. The length of the CDR3 is 15 residues. CDR3 loop: CASSVEGGTAYEQYF. CDR3 coding DNA: TGTGCCAGCAGCGTAGAAGGCGGGACGGCCTACGAGCAGTACTTC.

The V and J genes are TRBV27 and TRBJ2-7; TRBD1 might be the D (5 bases). This CDR3 region has 15 residues. Trimming left V 4 bases short and J 2 bases short, with 15 bases between. Germline values: CDR1 MNHEY, CDR2 SMNVEV (reference sequence). The CDR3 here is CASSSQGVEAYEQYF. The DNA for the CDR3 is TGTGCCAGCAGTTCTCAAGGGGTAGAGGCCTACGAGCAGTACTTC.

The chain has TRBV5-1 and TRBJ1-2, with 8 bases that match TRBD1. J gave up 2 bases and V 7 bases, and 4 bases lay outside the gene matches. CDR3 length: 13 amino acids. Germline lookup yields CDR1 SGHRS and CDR2 YFSETQ. The CDR3 DNA reads as TGCGCCAGCGGGACAGGCCAGAACTATGGCTACACCTTC. Translated, it gives CASGTGQNYGYTF.

This chain connects TRBV4-1 to TRBJ2-2, with D possibly matching TRBD1 (5 bases). Germline CDR1 is MGHRA and CDR2 is YSYEKL. CDR3 length: 17 residues. V gave up 3 bases and J gave up 6 bases, with 20 bases separating them. CDR3 region: CASSHWAASQGAGELFF. The DNA of the CDR3 is TGCGCCAGCAGCCATTGGGCGGCGAGCCAGGGTGCCGGGGAGCTGTTTTTT.

DNA for the CDR3: TGTGCCAGCAGCTCCGAGGGACTAGTTTTAGATACGCAGTATTTT. Amino acid sequence: CASSSEGLVLDTQYF. The chain recombines TRBV7-3 with TRBJ2-3; 8 bases match TRBD2. The CDR3 is 15 amino acids. Per the germline V gene, CDR1 is SGHTA and CDR2 is FQGTGA. V was pared by 4 bases and J by 5 bases, with 8 bases of the junction left unmatched.

The rearrangement joins TRBV19 to TRBJ2-7; possible D gene TRBD2, 5 bases. Germline V CDR1 and CDR2: LNHDA, SQIVND (reference sequence). V was clipped by 3 bases and J by 2 bases, with 14 bases between them. The CDR3 spans 15 residues. CDR3 sequence (DNA): TGTGCCAGTAGTATTAAGGAGACCGGGGCCTACGAGCAGTACTTC. Its translation is CASSIKETGAYEQYF. Using reference TRBV19 and TRBJ2-7 for the parts outside the CDR3, the full variable domain is DGGITQSPKYLFRKEGQNVTLSCEQNLNHDAMYWYRQDPGQGLRLIYYSQIVNDFQKGDIAEGYSVSREKKESFPLTVTSAQKNPTAFYLCASSIKETGAYEQYFGPGTRLTVT.

The rearrangement uses TRBV19 and TRBJ1-1; 9 bases are a match to TRBD1. The V and J ends lost 6 bases and 5 bases, in that order; junction bases with no gene match: 13. Germline values: CDR1 LNHDA, CDR2 SQIVND (reference sequence). This CDR3 comprises 16 residues. The CDR3 sequence is CASSPDRGWGRTEAFF. In DNA form, the CDR3 reads TGTGCCAGTAGCCCGGACAGGGGTTGGGGTAGGACTGAAGCTTTCTTT. Drawing the rest from reference TRBV19 and TRBJ1-1, the complete variable domain is DGGITQSPKYLFRKEGQNVTLSCEQNLNHDAMYWYRQDPGQGLRLIYYSQIVNDFQKGDIAEGYSVSREKKESFPLTVTSAQKNPTAFYLCASSPDRGWGRTEAFFGQGTRLTVV.

The chain links TRBV2 to TRBJ2-5; 9 bases line up with TRBD1. CDR1 is SNHLY and CDR2 is FYNNEI in the germline V gene. The CDR3 sequence is 15 residues long. J was trimmed by 4 bases and V by 6 bases; bases with no gene match: 9. The DNA for the CDR3 is TGTGCCAGCAGAAACAGGGGGCTACAGTCAGAGACCCAGTACTTC. This gives the protein CASRNRGLQSETQYF.

The chain is built from TRBV7-3 and TRBJ1-1, with TRBD1 matching 8 bases. With 5 bases clipped from V and 0 bases from J, the junction kept 5 bases outside the gene matches. The CDR3 consists of 15 residues. From germline, CDR1 is SGHTA and CDR2 FQGTGA. The chain's CDR3 is CASSGGTGMNTEAFF. CDR3 coding DNA: TGTGCCAGCAGCGGTGGGACAGGAATGAACACTGAAGCTTTCTTT.

The chain combines TRBV7-8 with TRBJ1-3, with 9 positions matching TRBD1. Germline trimming cut 9 bases from V and 8 bases from J; bases unmatched to any gene: 5. The germline CDR1 and CDR2 sequences are SGHVS and FQNEAQ. The CDR3 contains 12 residues. CDR3 coding DNA: TGTGCCAGTACAGGGGGCTGGCACACCATATATTTT. As protein: CASTGGWHTIYF.

As to this clone: Sequence at one end of the junction differs from germline and may be a read error. This sequence joins TRBV6-1 and TRBJ1-1; D is unresolved. CDR1 and CDR2 from the germline V gene are MNHNS and SASEGT. The CDR3 has 10 amino acids. The CDR3 DNA is TGTGCCAGCAGTGAAGATCGGGGTATCTTT. Its translation: CASSEDRGIF.

The gene calls are TRBV5-6 and TRBJ2-7; 8 positions agree with TRBD1. V lost 4 bases to trimming and J lost 7 bases; unmatched junction nucleotides: 7. Per the germline V gene, CDR1 is SGHDT and CDR2 is YYEEEE. This CDR3 comprises 13 residues. The CDR3 sequence is CASSLLDRGEQYF. Here the CDR3 DNA reads TGTGCCAGCAGCCTACTAGACAGGGGTGAGCAGTACTTC. The full variable domain, completed using reference TRBV5-6 and TRBJ2-7, is DAGVTQSPTHLIKTRGQQVTLRCSPKSGHDTVSWYQQALGQGPQFIFQYYEEEERQRGNFPDRFSGHQFPNYSSELNVNALLLGDSALYLCASSLLDRGEQYFGPGTRLTVT.

This clone was counted many times. The gene calls are TRBV11-1 and TRBJ2-7, with TRBD2 as a possible D gene (5 bases). CDR1 is SGHAT, CDR2 FQDESV, per germline (reference sequence). The ends were cut back, 2 bases at V and 6 bases at J, with 17 bases in the middle. The CDR3 has 15 amino acids. This CDR3 reads CASSLNAGHRREQYF. In DNA, the CDR3 is TGTGCCAGCAGCTTAAACGCGGGTCATCGTCGCGAGCAGTACTTC.

The V call is TRBV5-1, the J call TRBJ1-1, with D tentatively TRBD1 (5 bases). In germline, CDR1 is SGHRS, CDR2 YFSETQ. The CDR3 has 16 residues. V was trimmed by 5 bases and J by 1 base, leaving 18 bases between them. The CDR3, as DNA: TGCGCCAGCAGAGCTGGCGGAGGGGAATGGAACACTGAAGCTTTCTTT. Protein sequence: CASRAGGGEWNTEAFF.

This rearrangement joins TRBV7-8 to TRBJ2-1; TRBD2 agrees at 13 bases. CDR1 is SGHVS and CDR2 is FQNEAQ in the germline V gene. V lost 4 bases and J lost 6; bases outside the gene matches: 12. The length of the CDR3 is 18 residues. The CDR3 region is CASSWTSGRSWSSNEQFF. CDR3 bases: TGTGCCAGCAGCTGGACTAGCGGGAGATCGTGGTCTAGCAATGAGCAGTTCTTC.

The chain has TRBV4-2 and TRBJ2-1, with 9 bases that match TRBD2. Germline V lookup: CDR1 LGHNA, CDR2 YNFKEQ. The length of the CDR3 is 17 residues. The trim removed 0 bases at V and 3 bases at J, leaving 6 bases unmatched. The CDR3 coding sequence is TGTGCCAGCAGCCAAGAGTTAGCGGGAGATAGCTACAATGAGCAGTTCTTC. The encoded protein is CASSQELAGDSYNEQFF.

The V call is TRBV27, the J call TRBJ2-3; tentatively, D is TRBD2 (5 bases). From germline, CDR1 is MNHEY and CDR2 SMNVEV (reference sequence). Between the trimmed V and J ends, which lost 3 bases and 6 bases, there was a span of 13 bases. This CDR3 is built from 14 residues. This CDR3 is CASSFAGPSDTQYF. Written as DNA, the CDR3 is TGTGCCAGCAGTTTCGCGGGCCCCAGCGATACGCAGTATTTT.

The chain uses TRBV6-5 and TRBJ1-1; D ambiguous. CDR3 length: 14 amino acids. Germline lookup yields CDR1 MNHEY and CDR2 SVGAGI. Between the trimmed V and J ends, which lost 2 bases and 1 base, there was a span of 8 bases. The CDR3 protein is CASSYTAGNTEAFF. CDR3 bases: TGTGCCAGCAGTTACACAGCCGGGAACACTGAAGCTTTCTTT.

Concerning this clone itself: The identical CDR3 is also encoded by other nucleotide sequences in the sample. The V and J genes are TRBV19 and TRBJ1-1, with 7 bases fitting TRBD1. The CDR3 contains 13 residues. J gave up 5 bases and V 6 bases, and 6 bases lay outside the gene matches. CDR1 LNHDA and CDR2 SQIVND come from the germline V gene (reference sequence). The CDR3 region has the DNA TGTGCCAGTAGCGACAGGGTAGGGACTGAAGCTTTCTTT. It is translated as CASSDRVGTEAFF. Combining the CDR3 with reference TRBV19 and TRBJ1-1 gives the whole variable domain DGGITQSPKYLFRKEGQNVTLSCEQNLNHDAMYWYRQDPGQGLRLIYYSQIVNDFQKGDIAEGYSVSREKKESFPLTVTSAQKNPTAFYLCASSDRVGTEAFFGQGTRLTVV.

The rearrangement joins TRBV28 to TRBJ1-2, with TRBD1 identical over 7 bases. CDR3 length: 13 amino acids. The J segment lost 2 bases and the V segment lost 6 bases, leaving 3 bases of the junction unmatched. Per the germline V gene, CDR1 is MDHEN and CDR2 is SYDVKM. CDR3 sequence: CASSPTGNYGYTF. Here the CDR3 DNA reads TGTGCCAGCAGCCCGACAGGGAACTATGGCTACACCTTC.

The chain couples TRBV28 to TRBJ1-2; TRBD1 matches at 12 bases. Germline V gene lookup returns CDR1 MDHEN and CDR2 SYDVKM. The CDR3 runs 16 residues. With 2 bases clipped from V and 8 bases from J, the junction kept 9 bases outside the gene matches. CDR3 sequence reads: CASSLPSGQGAGGYTF. In DNA, the CDR3 is TGTGCCAGCAGTTTACCCTCGGGACAGGGGGCAGGGGGCTACACCTTC.

This chain connects TRBV29-1 to TRBJ1-1; D is perhaps TRBD1 (5 bases). Trimming cost V 8 bases and J 2 bases, with 24 bases left between them. The CDR3 sequence is 16 residues long. CDR1 SQVTM and CDR2 ANQGSEA come from the germline V gene. The CDR3 here is CSINFKWADINTEAFF. The CDR3 DNA is TGCAGCATCAACTTCAAATGGGCGGACATTAACACTGAAGCTTTCTTT.